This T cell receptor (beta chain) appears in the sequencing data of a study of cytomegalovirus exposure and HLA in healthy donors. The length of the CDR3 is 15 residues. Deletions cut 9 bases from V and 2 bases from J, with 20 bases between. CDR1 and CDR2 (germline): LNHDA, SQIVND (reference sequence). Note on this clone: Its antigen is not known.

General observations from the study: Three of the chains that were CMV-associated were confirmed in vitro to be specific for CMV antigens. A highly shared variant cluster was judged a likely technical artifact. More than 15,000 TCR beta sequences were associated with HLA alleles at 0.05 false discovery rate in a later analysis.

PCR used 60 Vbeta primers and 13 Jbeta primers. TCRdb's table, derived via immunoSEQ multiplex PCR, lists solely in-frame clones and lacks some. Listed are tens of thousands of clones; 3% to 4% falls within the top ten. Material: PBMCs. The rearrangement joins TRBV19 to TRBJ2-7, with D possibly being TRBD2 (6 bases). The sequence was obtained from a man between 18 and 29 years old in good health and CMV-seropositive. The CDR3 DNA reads TGTGCCAGCGCAAAAACAGTGGGAGGCCCCTACGAGCAGTACTTC. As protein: CASAKTVGGPYEQYF.